This T cell receptor (beta chain) was sequenced for a study of technical replicates of blood from a few donors. The table came from immunoSEQ multiplex PCR; TCRdb's copy has only in-frame clones and leaves some out. Among some 50,000 clones listed, 94% were seen once. The ends were cut back, 3 bases at V and 8 bases at J, with 11 bases in the middle. This CDR3 spans 12 amino acids. In germline, CDR1 is SGDLS, CDR2 YYNGEE. The rearrangement links TRBV9 to TRBJ1-2, with D maybe TRBD1 (6 bases). The receptor was derived from a human donor in good health. The specimen sequenced was T cells isolated from PBMCs. The CDR3 spells CASSARDIGYTF. The CDR3 DNA reads TGTGCCAGCAGCGCGAGGGACATCGGCTACACCTTC. Full variable domain (missing parts from reference TRBV9 and TRBJ1-2): DSGVTQTPKHLITATGQRVTLRCSPRSGDLSVYWYQQSLDQGLQFLIQYYNGEERAKGNILERFSAQQFPDLHSELNLSSLELGDSALYFCASSARDIGYTFGSGTRLTVV.